One and the same sample provided the 8 T cell receptor beta chains below, sequenced in a study of graft-versus-host responses after intestinal transplantation. Which antigens these TCRs recognize remains unknown. Sequencing used immunoSEQ multiplex PCR; TCRdb keeps in-frame clones, though not all of them. This sample has about 88,000 clones, with 94% found just once. Sequencing was performed on unstimulated CD4+ T cells sorted from spleen or lymph node cells, taken before transplant. These receptors were taken from a human donor who was the organ donor for an intestinal transplant.

This clone was seen just once. The gene calls are TRBV15 and TRBJ1-2, with TRBD1 identical over 10 bases. With V trimmed by 0 bases and J by 3 bases, 13 bases remained unmatched. The CDR3 has 19 amino acids. Germline V gene data show CDR1 as LNHNV and CDR2 as YYDKDF (reference sequence). CDR3 region: CATSRDFTGTGAFDYGYTF. The DNA of the CDR3 is TGTGCCACCAGCAGAGACTTTACCGGGACAGGGGCGTTTGACTATGGCTACACCTTC. The full variable domain, in which reference TRBV15 and TRBJ1-2 provide the parts outside the CDR3, is DAMVIQNPRYQVTQFGKPVTLSCSQTLNHNVMYWYQQKSSQAPKLLFHYYDKDFNNEADTPDNFQSRRPNTSFCFLDIRSPGLGDTAMYLCATSRDFTGTGAFDYGYTFGSGTRLTVV.

J is TRBJ2-2 and V is TRBV7-9; 8 bases fit TRBD1. V lost 6 bases and J lost 4; bases outside the gene matches: 4. CDR3 size: 14 residues. Germline V CDR1 and CDR2: SEHNR, FQNEAQ (reference sequence). For the CDR3, the DNA is TGTGCCAGCAGTCGACAGGGGATCACCGGGGAGCTGTTTTTT. It specifies CASSRQGITGELFF.

This clone was picked up a small number of times. This sequence joins TRBV28 and TRBJ2-2; 7 bases are shared with TRBD1. Per germline, CDR1 MDHEN and CDR2 SYDVKM. The CDR3 loop spans 16 amino acids. V was pared by 5 bases and J by 1 base, with 7 bases of the junction left unmatched. The CDR3 DNA reads as TGTGCCAGCAGTCCACGGACAGGATTGAACACCGGGGAGCTGTTTTTT. Its translation is CASSPRTGLNTGELFF.

The chain carries TRBV28 and TRBJ1-5, with D unclear. Germline loops: CDR1 MDHEN, CDR2 SYDVKM. Between the trimmed V and J ends, which lost 1 base and 0 bases, there was a span of 7 bases. The CDR3 totals 15 residues. For the CDR3, the DNA is TGTGCCAGCAGTTTATTGCGGTTTAGCAATCAGCCCCAGCATTTT. Translated: CASSLLRFSNQPQHF. The full variable domain, its missing parts supplied by reference TRBV28 and TRBJ1-5, is DVKVTQSSRYLVKRTGEKVFLECVQDMDHENMFWYRQDPGLGLRLIYFSYDVKMKEKGDIPEGYSVSREKKERFSLILESASTNQTSMYLCASSLLRFSNQPQHFGDGTRLSIL.

V gene TRBV15 combines with J gene TRBJ1-1; D perhaps matches TRBD1 (5 bases). The germline V gene has CDR1 LNHNV and CDR2 YYDKDF (reference sequence). Deletions cut 4 bases from V and 2 bases from J, with 11 bases between. This CDR3 comprises 14 residues. CDR3: CATSILDRNTEAFF. The CDR3 DNA follows: TGTGCCACCAGCATACTAGACAGAAACACTGAAGCTTTCTTT. Drawing the rest from reference TRBV15 and TRBJ1-1, the complete variable domain is DAMVIQNPRYQVTQFGKPVTLSCSQTLNHNVMYWYQQKSSQAPKLLFHYYDKDFNNEADTPDNFQSRRPNTSFCFLDIRSPGLGDTAMYLCATSILDRNTEAFFGQGTRLTVV.

The count of this clone is one. The V and J genes are TRBV5-6 and TRBJ1-6; D perhaps matches TRBD1 (5 bases). CDR3 size: 18 residues. V was trimmed by 1 base and J by 0 bases, leaving 14 bases between them. Germline CDR1 is SGHDT and CDR2 is YYEEEE. The CDR3 sequence: CASSLMTEISSYNSPLHF. DNA of the CDR3: TGTGCCAGCAGCTTGATGACAGAGATCAGCTCCTATAATTCACCCCTCCACTTT.

The genes are TRBV30 and TRBJ1-1; D is possibly TRBD1 (5 bases). With 5 bases removed from V and 4 bases from J, the gap between germline ends came to 8 bases. Germline V CDR1 and CDR2: GTSNPN, SVGIG (reference sequence). CDR3 length: 11 amino acids. The CDR3 reads CAWGRGTEAFF. In DNA form, the CDR3 reads TGTGCCTGGGGAAGGGGCACTGAAGCTTTCTTT.

This chain joins TRBV5-1 and TRBJ1-5; TRBD1 is a possible D gene (5 bases). The CDR3 covers 15 residues. Germline CDR1 SGHRS, CDR2 YFSETQ. Trimming took off 0 bases at V and 6 bases at J, with 13 bases between the two ends. The DNA for the CDR3 is TGCGCCAGCAGCTTGGCGGGGGGAACGAGTCAGCCCCAGCATTTT. Translation gives CASSLAGGTSQPQHF.